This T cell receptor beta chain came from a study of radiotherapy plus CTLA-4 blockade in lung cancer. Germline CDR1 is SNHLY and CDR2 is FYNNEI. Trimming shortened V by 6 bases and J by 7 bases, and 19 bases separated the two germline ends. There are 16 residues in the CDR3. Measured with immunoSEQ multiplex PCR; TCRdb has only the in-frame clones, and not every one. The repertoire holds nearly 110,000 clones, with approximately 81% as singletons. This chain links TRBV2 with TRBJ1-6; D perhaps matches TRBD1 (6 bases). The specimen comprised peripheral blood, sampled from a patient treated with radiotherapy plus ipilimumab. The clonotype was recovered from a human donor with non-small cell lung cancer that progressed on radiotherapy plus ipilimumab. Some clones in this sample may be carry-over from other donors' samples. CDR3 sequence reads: CASRNGRAGGNSPLHF. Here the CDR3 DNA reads TGTGCCAGCAGGAATGGACGGGCCGGGGGCAATTCACCCCTCCACTTT.